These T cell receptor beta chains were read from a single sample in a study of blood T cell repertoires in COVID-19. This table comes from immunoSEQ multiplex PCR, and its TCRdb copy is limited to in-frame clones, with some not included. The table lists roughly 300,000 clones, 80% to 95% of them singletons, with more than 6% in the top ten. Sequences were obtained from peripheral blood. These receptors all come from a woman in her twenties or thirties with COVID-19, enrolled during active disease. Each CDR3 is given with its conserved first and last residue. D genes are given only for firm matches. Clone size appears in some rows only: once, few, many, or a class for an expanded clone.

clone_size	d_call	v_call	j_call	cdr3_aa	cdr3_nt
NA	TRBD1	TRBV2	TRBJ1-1	CASLTRTGMTTEAFF	TGTGCCAGTTTAACCCGGACAGGGATGACCACTGAAGCTTTCTTT
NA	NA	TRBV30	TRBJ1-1	CAWSVDTNTEAFF	TGTGCCTGGAGTGTAGACACGAACACTGAAGCTTTCTTT
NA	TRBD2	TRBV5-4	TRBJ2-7	CASTLSGSHEQYF	TGTGCCAGCACGCTAAGCGGGAGCCACGAGCAGTACTTC
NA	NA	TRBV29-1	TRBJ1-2	CSVDGNYGYTF	TGCAGCGTTGACGGTAACTATGGCTACACCTTC
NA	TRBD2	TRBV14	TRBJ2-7	CASSQEGLAGTWDYEQYF	TGTGCCAGCAGCCAGGAGGGACTAGCGGGAACCTGGGACTACGAGCAGTACTTC
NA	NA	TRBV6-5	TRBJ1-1	CASSYLGGGTEAFF	TGTGCCAGCAGTTATTTGGGGGGTGGCACTGAAGCTTTCTTT
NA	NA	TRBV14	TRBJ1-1	CASTLIGSWMNTEAFF	TGTGCCAGCACCCTAATCGGGTCTTGGATGAACACTGAAGCTTTCTTT
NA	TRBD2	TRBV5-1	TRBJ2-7	CASSRSGSASEQYF	TGCGCCAGCAGCCGTAGCGGGAGTGCTTCCGAGCAGTACTTC
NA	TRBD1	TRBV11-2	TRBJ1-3	CASSLDSNRGQAGNTIYF	TGTGCCAGCAGCTTAGATTCCAACAGGGGGCAAGCTGGAAACACCATATATTTT
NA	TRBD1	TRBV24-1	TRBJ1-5	CATSDGQGYQPQHF	TGTGCCACCAGTGACGGACAGGGGTATCAGCCCCAGCATTTT
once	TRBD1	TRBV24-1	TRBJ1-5	CATSEGTGERQPQHF	TGTGCCACCAGTGAAGGGACAGGGGAACGACAGCCCCAGCATTTT
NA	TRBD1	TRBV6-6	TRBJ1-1	CASILRGLDTEAFF	TGTGCCAGCATCCTCAGGGGGCTGGACACTGAAGCTTTCTTT
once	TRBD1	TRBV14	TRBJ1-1	CASSHHRGWSTEAFF	TGTGCCAGCAGCCACCACAGGGGATGGAGCACTGAAGCTTTCTTT
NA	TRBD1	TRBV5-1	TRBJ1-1	CASSYRGGTEAFF	TGCGCCAGCAGTTACAGGGGGGGCACTGAAGCTTTCTTT
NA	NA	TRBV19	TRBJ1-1	CASSIGPFRPEPFF	TGTGCCAGTAGTATTGGGCCCTTTCGACCGGAACCTTTCTTT
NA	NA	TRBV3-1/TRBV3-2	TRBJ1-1	CASSQGGASGAFF	TGTGCCAGCAGCCAGGGAGGGGCTTCCGGGGCTTTCTTT
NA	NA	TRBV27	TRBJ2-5	CASSRGGETQYF	TGTGCCAGCAGCAGGGGTGGCGAGACCCAGTACTTC
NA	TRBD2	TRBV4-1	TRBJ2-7	CASSQEFVAGPTYEQYF	TGCGCCAGCAGCCAAGAGTTTGTAGCGGGACCAACCTACGAGCAGTACTTC
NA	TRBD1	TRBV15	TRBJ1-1	CATSRDRVNTEAFF	TGTGCCACCAGCAGGGACAGGGTTAACACTGAAGCTTTCTTT
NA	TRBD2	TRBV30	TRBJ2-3	CAWSVLAGAPDTQYF	TGTGCCTGGAGTGTATTGGCGGGAGCCCCAGATACGCAGTATTTT
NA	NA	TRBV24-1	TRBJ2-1	CATSDPASSLPYNEQFF	TGTGCCACCAGTGATCCGGCTAGTAGCTTACCGTACAATGAGCAGTTCTTC
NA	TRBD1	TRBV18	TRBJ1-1	CASSLGQGSTEAFF	TGTGCCAGCTCCCTGGGACAGGGGAGCACTGAAGCTTTCTTT
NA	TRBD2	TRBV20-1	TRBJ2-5	CRILAGEHF	TGCAGGATACTAGCGGGAGAACACTTC
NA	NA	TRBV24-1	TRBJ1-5	CATSDTGGGNQPQHF	TGTGCCACCAGTGATACGGGGGGCGGAAATCAGCCCCAGCATTTT
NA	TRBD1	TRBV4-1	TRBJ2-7	CATRTGTGESEQYF	TGCGCCACCAGGACAGGGACTGGGGAAAGCGAGCAGTACTTC
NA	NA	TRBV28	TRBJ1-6	CASSPTSDSYNSPLHF	TGTGCCAGCAGTCCCACCTCGGACAGCTATAATTCACCCCTCCACTTT
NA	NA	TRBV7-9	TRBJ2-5	CASSFGEWETQYF	TGTGCCAGCAGCTTCGGGGAGTGGGAGACCCAGTACTTC
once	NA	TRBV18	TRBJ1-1	CASSPRGPGATGNTEAFF	TGTGCCAGCTCACCACGGGGTCCAGGGGCTACTGGGAACACTGAAGCTTTCTTT
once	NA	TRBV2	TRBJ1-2	CASSEVGGTAYGYTF	TGTGCCAGCAGTGAAGTGGGGGGGACCGCCTATGGCTACACCTTC